This paragraph covers one T cell receptor beta chain sequence. Its matching antigen is unknown. Germline CDR1 reads SGHVS; CDR2 reads FNYEAQ. The CDR3 consists of 15 residues. In preparing the TRB cDNA libraries, 5' RACE with UMI labels was used. TCRdb reprocessed the 5' RACE reads and stores each CDR3 protein as one record, lacking DNA. The table lists roughly 140,000 distinct CDR3 sequences. This specimen belongs to a study of CXCR3-negative and CXCR3-positive naive CD8 T cells. In the study overall: Cumulative TRB read yield was roughly 130 million, averaging about 1.5 +/- 0.3 million per library.

General study findings and limits: CXCR3-positive naive cells had TRB CDR3s that were more hydrophobic than CXCR3-negative naive cells had.

What was sequenced was naive CXCR3+ CD8+ T cells from blood. The subset denotes: CD45RO-CCR7+CD27+CD95- naive CD8+ T cells expressing CXCR3 (TNR3+). The chain uses TRBV7-6 and TRBJ1-1; TCRdb returns TRBD1, unconfirmable since there is no DNA. The clonotype originates from a human donor in good health. Some clones in this sample may be carry-over from other donors' samples. CDR3 protein: CASSLADRADTEAFF.